The 4 T cell receptor beta chains listed next were all sequenced from one sample in a study of glioma-infiltrating T cells. TCR alpha and beta CDR3 regions were amplified from RNA using iRepertoire nested multiplex PCR. MiXCR was run by TCRdb on the multiplex PCR reads, yielding one entry per CDR3 protein. The repertoire holds more than 100,000 distinct CDR3 sequences, under 30% seen once, with about 40% in the top ten. The sample consisted of glioma tissue, nonneoplastic brain tissue, or PBMCs (not recorded which). Source of these receptors: a human donor with low-grade glioma or glioblastoma, undergoing nonglioma brain surgery, or in good health (not recorded which).

In this sample, this clonotype turned up a few times. CDR3 protein: CASSRDSANTGELFF. CDR3 in DNA: TGCGCCAGCAGTCGGGACTCGGCGAACACCGGGGAGCTGTTTTTT. The J gene is TRBJ2-2, the V gene TRBV4-3, with D perhaps TRBD2 (6 bases). This CDR3 contains 15 residues. Looked up from germline, CDR1 is LGHNA and CDR2 is YSLEER. The V end was cut by 6 bases, the J end by 0 bases, with 11 bases between.

This clonotype came up a few times. The V call is TRBV5-1, the J call TRBJ2-7; D call uncertain. The V end was cut by 4 bases, the J end by 5 bases, with 16 bases between. Germline CDR1 SGHRS, CDR2 YFSETQ. The CDR3 is 14 amino acids. CDR3 nucleotides: TGCGCCAGCAGCCTGAGTGAGGCGTTTGACGAGCAGTACTTC. Translation gives CASSLSEAFDEQYF.

The sample holds a few counts of this clonotype. The chain combines TRBV29-1 with TRBJ1-6; 8 bases are a match to TRBD1. This CDR3 comprises 12 residues. The germline V gene has CDR1 SQVTM and CDR2 ANQGSEA. Trimming removed 6 bases from V and 7 bases from J; junction bases left unmatched: 2. The CDR3 region is CSVRTGNSPLHF. CDR3 nucleotide sequence: TGCAGCGTGAGGACAGGGAATTCACCCCTCCACTTT.

The CDR3 DNA is TGTGCCAGCAGCCGGGACAGAGGCAATGAGCAGTTCTTC. This encodes CASSRDRGNEQFF. The rearrangement uses TRBV5-4 and TRBJ2-1; the match to TRBD1 covers 7 bases. Germline loops: CDR1 SGHNT, CDR2 YYREEE (reference sequence). Unmatched junction bases numbered 4, after V lost 4 bases and J lost 6 bases. The CDR3 contains 13 residues.